The TCR beta chain under discussion was sequenced for a study of blood T cell repertoires in COVID-19. About the research overall: Spain, Italy and the United States supplied samples that represented acute and convalescent COVID-19. Sample material is recorded as cDNA or gDNA derived from T cells, B-cell-depleted T cells, or PBMCs.

Enrollment of patients from Seattle took place during active infection, with longitudinal follow-up. Under the authors' procedure: Estimation of nucleated cell counts was performed using reference gene primer amplification. Using immunoSEQ multiplex PCR, the repertoire was profiled, and TCRdb retains in-frame clones only, with some absent. D and trimming were read from the DNA, whereas the V and J calls and clone size are those reported in that table. The sample has around 60,000 clones; 80% to 85% are singletons. This receptor was identified in a man aged 25 to 40 with COVID-19, enrolled during active disease. Material for sequencing was peripheral blood.

The DNA of the CDR3 is TGTGCCAGCAGCTCAGGACAGCTTAATGAAAAACTGTTTTTT. It encodes CASSSGQLNEKLFF. This chain connects TRBV28 to TRBJ1-4; weak D call: TRBD1 (6 bases). There are 14 residues in the CDR3. Germline V CDR1 and CDR2: MDHEN, SYDVKM. The V gene lost 6 bases and the J gene lost 4 bases, with 12 bases spanning the gap. Supplemented by reference TRBV28 and TRBJ1-4, the full variable domain reads DVKVTQSSRYLVKRTGEKVFLECVQDMDHENMFWYRQDPGLGLRLIYFSYDVKMKEKGDIPEGYSVSREKKERFSLILESASTNQTSMYLCASSSGQLNEKLFFGSGTQLSVL.